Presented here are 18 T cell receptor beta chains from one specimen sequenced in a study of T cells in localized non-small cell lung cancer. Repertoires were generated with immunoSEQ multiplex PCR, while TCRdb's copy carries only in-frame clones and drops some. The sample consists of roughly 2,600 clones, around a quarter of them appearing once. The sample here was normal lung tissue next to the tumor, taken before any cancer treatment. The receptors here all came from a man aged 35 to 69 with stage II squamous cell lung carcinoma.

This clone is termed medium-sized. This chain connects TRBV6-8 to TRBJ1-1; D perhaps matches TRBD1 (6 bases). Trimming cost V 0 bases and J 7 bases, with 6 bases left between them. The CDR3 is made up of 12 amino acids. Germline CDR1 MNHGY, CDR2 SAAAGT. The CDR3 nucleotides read TGTGCCAGCAGTTACTCAGGGGGTGAAGCTTTCTTT. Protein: CASSYSGGEAFF.

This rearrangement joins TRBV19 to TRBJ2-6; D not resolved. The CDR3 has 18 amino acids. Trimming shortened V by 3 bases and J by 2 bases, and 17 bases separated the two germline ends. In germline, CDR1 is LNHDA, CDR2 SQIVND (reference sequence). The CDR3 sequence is CASSMSLLANAGANVLTF. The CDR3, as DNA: TGTGCCAGTAGTATGTCCCTGTTGGCTAATGCTGGGGCCAACGTCCTGACTTTC.

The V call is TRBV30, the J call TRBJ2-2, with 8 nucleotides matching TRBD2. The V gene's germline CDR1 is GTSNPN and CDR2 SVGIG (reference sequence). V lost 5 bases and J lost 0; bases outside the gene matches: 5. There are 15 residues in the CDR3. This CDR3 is CAWVPGLANTGELFF. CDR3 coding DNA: TGTGCCTGGGTACCGGGACTAGCGAACACCGGGGAGCTGTTTTTT.

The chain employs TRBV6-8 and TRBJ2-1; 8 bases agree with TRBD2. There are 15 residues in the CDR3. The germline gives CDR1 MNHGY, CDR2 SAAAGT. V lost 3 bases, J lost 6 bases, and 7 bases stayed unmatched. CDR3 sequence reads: CASSYVGLALNEQFF. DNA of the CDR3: TGTGCCAGCAGTTATGTAGGACTAGCCCTCAATGAGCAGTTCTTC.

The CDR3 nucleotides read TGTGCCACCAGGACAGGGTTTCAAGCGGGGGGTCGTAACTATGGCTACACCTTC. Protein: CATRTGFQAGGRNYGYTF. The chain carries TRBV15 and TRBJ1-2, with 7 bases aligning to TRBD1. CDR1 and CDR2 from the germline V gene are LNHNV and YYDKDF (reference sequence). This CDR3 has 18 residues. J was trimmed by 1 base and V by 6 bases; bases with no gene match: 17.

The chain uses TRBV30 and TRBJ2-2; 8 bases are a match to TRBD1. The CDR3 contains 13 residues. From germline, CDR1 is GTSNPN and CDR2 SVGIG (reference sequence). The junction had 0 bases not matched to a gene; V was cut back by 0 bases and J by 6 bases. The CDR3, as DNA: TGTGCCTGGAGTGTACAGGGGGCCGGGGAGCTGTTTTTT. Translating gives CAWSVQGAGELFF.

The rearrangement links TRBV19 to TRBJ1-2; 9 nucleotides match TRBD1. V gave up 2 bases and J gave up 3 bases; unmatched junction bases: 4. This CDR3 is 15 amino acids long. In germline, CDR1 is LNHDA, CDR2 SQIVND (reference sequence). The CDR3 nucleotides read TGTGCCAGTAGTATATGGACAGGGGAGGACTATGGCTACACCTTC. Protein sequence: CASSIWTGEDYGYTF.

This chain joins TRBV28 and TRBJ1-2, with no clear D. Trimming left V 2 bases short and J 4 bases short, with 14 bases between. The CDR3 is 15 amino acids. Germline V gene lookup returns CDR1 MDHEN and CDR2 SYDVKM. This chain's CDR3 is CASSLTAAGSYGYTF. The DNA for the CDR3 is TGTGCCAGCAGTTTAACGGCGGCGGGAAGCTATGGCTACACCTTC.

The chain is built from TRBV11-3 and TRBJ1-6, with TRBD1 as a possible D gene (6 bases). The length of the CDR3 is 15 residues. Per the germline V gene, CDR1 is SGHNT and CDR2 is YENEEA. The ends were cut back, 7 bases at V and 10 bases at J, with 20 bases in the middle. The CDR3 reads CASTLEGVNRSPLHF. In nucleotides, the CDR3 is TGTGCCAGCACCCTAGAGGGGGTTAATCGGTCACCCCTCCACTTT.

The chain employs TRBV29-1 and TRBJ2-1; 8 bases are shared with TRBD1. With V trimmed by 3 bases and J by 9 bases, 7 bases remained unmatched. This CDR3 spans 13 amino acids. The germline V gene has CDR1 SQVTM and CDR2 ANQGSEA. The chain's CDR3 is CSVDQGAGSEQFF. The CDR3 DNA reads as TGCAGCGTTGACCAGGGGGCGGGCAGTGAGCAGTTCTTC.

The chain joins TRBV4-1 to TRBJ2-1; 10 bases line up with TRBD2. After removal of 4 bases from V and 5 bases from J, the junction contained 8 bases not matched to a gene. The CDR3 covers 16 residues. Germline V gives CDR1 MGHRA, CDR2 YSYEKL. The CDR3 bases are TGCGCCAGCAGCCTTGCGACTAGCGGGTGGGACAATGAGCAGTTCTTC. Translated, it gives CASSLATSGWDNEQFF.

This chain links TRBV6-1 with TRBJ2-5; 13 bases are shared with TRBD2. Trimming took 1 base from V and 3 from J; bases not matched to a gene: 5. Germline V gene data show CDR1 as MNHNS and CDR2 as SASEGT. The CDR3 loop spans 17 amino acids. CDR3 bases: TGTGCCAGCAGTGAAGGTCCCGGACTAGCGGGGGAAGAGACCCAGTACTTC. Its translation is CASSEGPGLAGEETQYF.

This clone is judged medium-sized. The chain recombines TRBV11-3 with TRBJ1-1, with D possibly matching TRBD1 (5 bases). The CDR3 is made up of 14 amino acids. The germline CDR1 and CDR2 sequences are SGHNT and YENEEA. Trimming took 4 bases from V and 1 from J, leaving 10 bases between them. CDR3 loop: CASSSGLRNTEAFF. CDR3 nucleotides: TGTGCCAGCAGCTCGGGACTCCGGAACACTGAAGCTTTCTTT.

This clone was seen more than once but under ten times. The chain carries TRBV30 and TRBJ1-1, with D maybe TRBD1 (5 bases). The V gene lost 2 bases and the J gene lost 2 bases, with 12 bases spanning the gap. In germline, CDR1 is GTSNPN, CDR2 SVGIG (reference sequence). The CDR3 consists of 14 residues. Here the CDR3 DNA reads TGTGCCTGGAGTTTCTACAGGAGTAACACTGAAGCTTTCTTT. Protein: CAWSFYRSNTEAFF.

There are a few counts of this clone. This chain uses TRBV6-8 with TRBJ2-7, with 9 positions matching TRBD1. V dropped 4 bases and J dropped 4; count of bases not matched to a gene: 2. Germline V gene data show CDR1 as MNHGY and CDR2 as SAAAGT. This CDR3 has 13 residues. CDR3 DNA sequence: TGTGCCAGCAGTTCCGGGACAGGGTACGAGCAGTACTTC. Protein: CASSSGTGYEQYF.

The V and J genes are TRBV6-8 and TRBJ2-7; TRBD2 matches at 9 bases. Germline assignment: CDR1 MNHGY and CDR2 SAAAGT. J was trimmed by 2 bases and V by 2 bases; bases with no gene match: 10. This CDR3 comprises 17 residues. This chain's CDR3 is CASSYPLAGTGTYEQYF. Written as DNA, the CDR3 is TGTGCCAGCAGTTACCCCCTAGCGGGGACGGGAACCTACGAGCAGTACTTC.

CDR3 nucleotide sequence: TGTGCCAGCACTCCCCCAGGGACAGGGGAGACCCAGTACTTC. The encoded protein is CASTPPGTGETQYF. V usage is TRBV6-8 and J usage is TRBJ2-5; 9 bases are a match to TRBD1. CDR1 is MNHGY, CDR2 SAAAGT, per germline. The CDR3 has 14 amino acids. After removal of 7 bases from V and 5 bases from J, the junction contained 8 bases not matched to a gene.

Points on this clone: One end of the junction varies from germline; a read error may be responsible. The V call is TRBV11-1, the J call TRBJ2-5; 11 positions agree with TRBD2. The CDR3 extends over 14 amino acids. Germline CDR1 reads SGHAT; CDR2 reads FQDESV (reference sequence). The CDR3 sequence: CASSPGLAVETQYF. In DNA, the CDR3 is TGTGCTAGCAGCCCGGGACTAGCGGTCGAGACCCAGTACTTC.